Listed below are T cell receptor beta chains from one sample, sequenced in a study of T cells in Graves' hyperthyroidism and ophthalmopathy. TCRdb redid the calling of the multiplex PCR reads with MiXCR, one entry per CDR3 protein. The data show roughly 740,000 distinct CDR3 sequences, with about a sixth seen just once and under 8.5% held by the top ten. The sequenced sample consisted of blood. The origin of the receptors is a man aged 18 to 29 with Graves' hyperthyroidism. Both conserved end residues are part of each CDR3. The D gene is left open where the match is weak. Clone size, where shown, is once, few, many, or a class for clones that have expanded.

j_call | clone_size | d_call | v_call | cdr3_aa | cdr3_nt
TRBJ2-1 | few | TRBD2 | TRBV7-2 | CASSVISGKAYNEQFF | TGTGCCAGCAGCGTCATTAGCGGGAAAGCCTACAATGAGCAGTTCTTC
TRBJ2-1 | - | - | TRBV7-2 | CASSPKVGETQFF | TGTGCCAGCAGTCCGAAGGTTGGGGAGACCCAGTTCTTC
TRBJ2-7 | many | - | TRBV20-1 | CSALWVGAVGEQYF | TGCAGTGCCTTGTGGGTGGGAGCGGTGGGCGAGCAGTACTTC
TRBJ1-2 | - | - | TRBV9 | CASSGRPGDVDSWGYTF | TGTGCCAGCAGCGGCAGACCCGGGGACGTCGATTCGTGGGGCTACACCTTC
TRBJ2-2 | - | - | TRBV20-1 | CSASKGDTGELFF | TGCAGTGCTAGCAAGGGCGACACCGGGGAGCTGTTTTTT
TRBJ2-2 | - | - | TRBV12-3/TRBV12-4 | CASRTGEVLWELFF | TGTGCCAGCCGTACGGGGGAGGTTCTGTGGGAGCTGTTTTTT
TRBJ1-5 | - | TRBD1 | TRBV24-1 | CATSEPGQDRDQPQHF | TGTGCCACCAGTGAACCGGGACAGGACCGGGATCAGCCCCAGCATTTT
TRBJ1-2 | few | - | TRBV20-1 | CSVMSRTANYGYTF | TGCAGTGTTATGTCCCGAACAGCCAACTATGGCTACACCTTC
TRBJ2-1 | - | TRBD2 | TRBV20-1 | CSAREEVAGAYNEQFF | TGCAGTGCTAGAGAGGAGGTAGCGGGAGCCTACAATGAGCAGTTCTTC
TRBJ1-5 | - | TRBD1 | TRBV25-1 | CASTPGGKGNQPQHF | TGTGCCAGCACCCCAGGGGGGAAGGGCAATCAGCCCCAGCATTTT
TRBJ2-1 | many | - | TRBV28 | CASSLGARYEQFF | TGTGCCAGCAGTTTAGGGGCTAGATACGAGCAGTTCTTC
TRBJ1-6 | many | - | TRBV2 | CASSEGKGSPLHF | TGTGCCAGCAGTGAAGGGAAAGGTTCACCCCTCCACTTT
TRBJ1-2 | - | - | TRBV4-1 | CASSQDWGVGYTF | TGCGCCAGCAGCCAAGATTGGGGAGTTGGCTACACCTTC
TRBJ2-7 | - | - | TRBV20-1 | CSARGTSTYEQYF | TGCAGTGCTAGAGGGACCAGTACCTACGAGCAGTACTTC
TRBJ2-7 | - | TRBD1 | TRBV11-3 | CASSGQGAEEQYF | TGTGCCAGCTCGGGACAGGGGGCAGAAGAGCAGTACTTC
TRBJ2-3 | many | TRBD2 | TRBV11-2 | CASSRGLAPTDTQYF | TGTGCCAGCAGCCGAGGACTAGCGCCGACAGATACGCAGTATTTT
TRBJ1-6 | many | TRBD1 | TRBV27 | CASSTRTGGGSPLHF | TGTGCCAGCAGTACCAGGACAGGGGGTGGTTCACCCCTCCACTTT
TRBJ2-1 | - | TRBD2 | TRBV19 | CATFPRLAAYNEQFF | TGTGCCACCTTCCCCAGGCTAGCGGCCTACAATGAGCAGTTCTTC
TRBJ2-5 | many | - | TRBV2 | CASSATGPSGQTQYF | TGTGCCAGCAGCGCGACCGGACCCTCGGGTCAGACCCAGTACTTC
TRBJ2-3 | many | - | TRBV11-3 | CASSLDSERTDTQYF | TGTGCCAGCAGCTTGGACTCCGAACGGACAGATACGCAGTATTTT
TRBJ2-1 | many | TRBD2 | TRBV6-1 | CASTGLAGGTEQFF | TGTGCCAGCACGGGACTAGCGGGAGGGACTGAGCAGTTCTTC
TRBJ1-5 | many | - | TRBV7-8 | CASSPAVRPQHF | TGTGCCAGCAGCCCCGCCGTAAGGCCCCAGCATTTT
TRBJ1-1 | many | - | TRBV12-3/TRBV12-4 | CASFRAGYRGTEAFF | TGTGCCTCCTTCAGGGCAGGGTATAGGGGCACTGAAGCTTTCTTT
TRBJ2-1 | many | - | TRBV18 | CASSPDDSGYNEQFF | TGTGCCAGCTCACCGGACGATTCGGGCTACAATGAGCAGTTCTTC
TRBJ2-7 | many | - | TRBV20-1 | CSARGYTYEQYF | TGCAGTGCTAGAGGGTACACCTACGAGCAGTACTTC
TRBJ2-3 | - | - | TRBV7-9 | CALETDTQYF | TGTGCCCTGGAGACAGATACGCAGTATTTT
TRBJ2-5 | many | - | TRBV5-1 | CASSTQQGEETQYF | TGCGCCAGCAGTACCCAGCAGGGAGAAGAGACCCAGTACTTC
TRBJ1-5 | few | - | TRBV29-1 | CSVGTDSNQPQHF | TGCAGCGTTGGGACCGACAGCAATCAGCCCCAGCATTTT
TRBJ2-7 | many | - | TRBV7-2 | CASSLAHSVSYEQYF | TGTGCCAGCAGCTTAGCGCACAGCGTTTCCTACGAGCAGTACTTC
TRBJ2-1 | many | - | TRBV27 | CARSGEAYNEQFF | TGTGCCCGATCAGGGGAGGCCTACAATGAGCAGTTCTTC
TRBJ2-3 | many | TRBD1 | TRBV10-3 | CAISEPVGQGNPDTQYF | TGTGCCATCAGTGAGCCAGTGGGACAGGGGAACCCAGATACGCAGTATTTT
TRBJ2-1 | many | TRBD2 | TRBV4-1 | CASSQVRTSGGHEQFF | TGCGCCAGCAGCCAAGTAAGGACTAGCGGGGGGCATGAGCAGTTCTTC
TRBJ1-1 | many | TRBD1 | TRBV28 | CASTGQGVPNTEAFF | TGTGCCAGCACCGGACAGGGGGTCCCGAACACTGAAGCTTTCTTT